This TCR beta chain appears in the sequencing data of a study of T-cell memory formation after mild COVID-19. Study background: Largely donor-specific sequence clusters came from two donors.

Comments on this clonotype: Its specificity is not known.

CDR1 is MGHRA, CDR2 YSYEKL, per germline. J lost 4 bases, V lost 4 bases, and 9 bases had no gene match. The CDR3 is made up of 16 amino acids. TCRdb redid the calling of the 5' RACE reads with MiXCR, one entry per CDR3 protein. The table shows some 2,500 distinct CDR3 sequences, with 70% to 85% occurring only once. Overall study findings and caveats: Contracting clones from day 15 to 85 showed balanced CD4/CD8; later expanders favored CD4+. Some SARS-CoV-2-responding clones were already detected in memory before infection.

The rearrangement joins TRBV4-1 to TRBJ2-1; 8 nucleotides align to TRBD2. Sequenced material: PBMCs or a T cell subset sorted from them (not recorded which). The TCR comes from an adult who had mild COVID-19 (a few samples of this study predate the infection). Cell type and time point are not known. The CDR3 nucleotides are TGCGCCAGCAGCCCGCGCGGAGCGGGGGAGTACAATGAGCAGTTCTTC. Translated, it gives CASSPRGAGEYNEQFF.